This T cell receptor (beta chain) is from a study of blood T cell repertoires in COVID-19. Original analysis: Counts of nucleated cells, estimated from reference gene primer amplification, were obtained. Assay: immunoSEQ multiplex PCR; the TCRdb copy retains only in-frame clones and omits some. V and J calls and clone size follow that table, whereas D and trimming were derived from the DNA. This table has over 15,000 clones, approximately 91% appearing once. A Seattle source enrolled patients during active infection and followed them longitudinally. Germline V CDR1 and CDR2: LNHDA, SQIVND (reference sequence). The CDR3 totals 15 residues. Trimming removed 4 bases from V and 8 bases from J; junction bases left unmatched: 8.

The source of this sequence is a woman of 80 years or more with COVID-19, enrolled during active disease. Material for sequencing was peripheral blood. V gene TRBV19 combines with J gene TRBJ2-3, with 11 nucleotides matching TRBD2. CDR3 region: CASSNSGRAVGTQYF. The CDR3 DNA is TGTGCCAGTAGTAATAGCGGGAGGGCCGTGGGTACGCAGTATTTT.